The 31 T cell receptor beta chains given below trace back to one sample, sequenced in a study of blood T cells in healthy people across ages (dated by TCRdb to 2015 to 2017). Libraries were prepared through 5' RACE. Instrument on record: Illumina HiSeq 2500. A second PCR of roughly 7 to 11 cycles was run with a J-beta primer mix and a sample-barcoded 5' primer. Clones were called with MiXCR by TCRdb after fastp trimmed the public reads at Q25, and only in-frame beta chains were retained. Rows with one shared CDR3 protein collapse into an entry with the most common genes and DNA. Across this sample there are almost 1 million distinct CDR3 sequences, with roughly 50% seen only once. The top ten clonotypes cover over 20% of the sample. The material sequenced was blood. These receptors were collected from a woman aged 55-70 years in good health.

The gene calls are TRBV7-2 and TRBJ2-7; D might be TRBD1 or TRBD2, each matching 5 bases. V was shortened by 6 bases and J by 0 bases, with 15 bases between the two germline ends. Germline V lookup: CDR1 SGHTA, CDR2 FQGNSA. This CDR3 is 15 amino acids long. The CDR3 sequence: CASSIRDASSYEQYF. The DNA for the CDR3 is TGTGCCAGCAGTATACGGGACGCTTCCTCCTACGAGCAGTACTTC. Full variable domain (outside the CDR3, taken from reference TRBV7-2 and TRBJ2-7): GAGVSQSPSNKVTEKGKDVELRCDPISGHTALYWYRQSLGQGLEFLIYFQGNSAPDKSGLPSDRFSAERTGGSVSTLTIQRTQQEDSAVYLCASSIRDASSYEQYFGPGTRLTVT.

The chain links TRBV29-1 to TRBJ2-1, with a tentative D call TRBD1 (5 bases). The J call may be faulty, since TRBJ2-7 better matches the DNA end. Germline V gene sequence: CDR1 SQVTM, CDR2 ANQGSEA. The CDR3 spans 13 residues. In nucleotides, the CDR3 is TGCAGCGCCCAGGGTGAAGGGTACAATGAGCAGTACTTC. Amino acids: CSAQGEGYNEQYF.

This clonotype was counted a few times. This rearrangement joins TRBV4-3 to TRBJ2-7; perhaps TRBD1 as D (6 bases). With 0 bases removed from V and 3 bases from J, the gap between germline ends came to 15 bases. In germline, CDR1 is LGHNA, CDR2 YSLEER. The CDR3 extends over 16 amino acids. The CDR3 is CASSQDLEQGNYEQYF. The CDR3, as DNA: TGCGCCAGCAGCCAAGATCTTGAACAGGGAAACTACGAGCAGTACTTC.

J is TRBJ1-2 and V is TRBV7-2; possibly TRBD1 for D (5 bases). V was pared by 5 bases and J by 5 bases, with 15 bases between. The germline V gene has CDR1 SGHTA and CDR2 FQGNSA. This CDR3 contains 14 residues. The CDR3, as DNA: TGTGCCAGCAGCCGTCGACAGAGAACGTATGGCTACACCTTC. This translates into CASSRRQRTYGYTF. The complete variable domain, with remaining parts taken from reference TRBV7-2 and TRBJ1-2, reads GAGVSQSPSNKVTEKGKDVELRCDPISGHTALYWYRQSLGQGLEFLIYFQGNSAPDKSGLPSDRFSAERTGGSVSTLTIQRTQQEDSAVYLCASSRRQRTYGYTFGSGTRLTVV.

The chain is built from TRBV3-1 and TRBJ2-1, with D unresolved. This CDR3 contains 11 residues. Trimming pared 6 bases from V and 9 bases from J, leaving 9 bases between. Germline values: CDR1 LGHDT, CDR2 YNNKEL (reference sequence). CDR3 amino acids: CASSPSLEQFF. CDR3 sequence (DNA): TGTGCCAGCAGTCCCTCACTTGAGCAGTTCTTC.

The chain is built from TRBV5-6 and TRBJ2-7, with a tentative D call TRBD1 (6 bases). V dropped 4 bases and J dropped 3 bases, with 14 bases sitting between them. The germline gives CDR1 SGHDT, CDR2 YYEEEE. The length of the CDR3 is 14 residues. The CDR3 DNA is TGTGCCAGCAGCCCCCAGGGGCGATACTACGAGCAGTACTTC. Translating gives CASSPQGRYYEQYF.

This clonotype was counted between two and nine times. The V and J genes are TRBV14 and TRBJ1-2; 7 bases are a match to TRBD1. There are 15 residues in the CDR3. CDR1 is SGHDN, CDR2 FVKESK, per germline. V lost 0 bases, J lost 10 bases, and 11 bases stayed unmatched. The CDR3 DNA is TGTGCCAGCAGCCAAGAGCAGGGGACAGTAGGATCCTACACCTTC. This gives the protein CASSQEQGTVGSYTF.

CDR3 sequence (DNA): TGTGCCATCAGTGAGGGACTAATCATGGGTCTCACGCAGTATTTT. Translating it yields CAISEGLIMGLTQYF. This rearrangement joins TRBV10-3 to TRBJ2-3; TRBD2 might be the D (6 bases). The CDR3 is made up of 15 amino acids. The germline CDR1 and CDR2 sequences are ENHRY and SYGVKD. V was cut by 2 bases and J by 9 bases, with 18 bases left in between.

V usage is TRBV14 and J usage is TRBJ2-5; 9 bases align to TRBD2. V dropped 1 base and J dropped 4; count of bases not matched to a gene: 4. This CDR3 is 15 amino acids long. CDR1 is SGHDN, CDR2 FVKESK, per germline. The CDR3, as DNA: TGTGCCAGCAGCCAAGCCTCTAGCGGGATAGAGACCCAGTACTTC. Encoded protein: CASSQASSGIETQYF. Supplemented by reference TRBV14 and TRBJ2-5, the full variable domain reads EAGVTQFPSHSVIEKGQTVTLRCDPISGHDNLYWYRRVMGKEIKFLLHFVKESKQDESGMPNNRFLAERTGGTYSTLKVQPAELEDSGVYFCASSQASSGIETQYFGPGTRLLVL.

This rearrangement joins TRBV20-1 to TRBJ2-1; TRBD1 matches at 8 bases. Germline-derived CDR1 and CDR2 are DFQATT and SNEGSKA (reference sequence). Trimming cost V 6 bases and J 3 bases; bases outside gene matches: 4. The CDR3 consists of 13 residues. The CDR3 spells CSAGQGDYNEQFF. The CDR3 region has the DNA TGCAGTGCCGGACAGGGCGACTACAATGAGCAGTTCTTC.

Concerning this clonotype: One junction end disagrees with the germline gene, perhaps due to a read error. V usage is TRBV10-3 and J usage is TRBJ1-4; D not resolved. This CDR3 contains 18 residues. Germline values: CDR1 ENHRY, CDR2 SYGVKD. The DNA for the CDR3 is TGTCCCATCAGTGAGTCGGACGGGAGCGCGGCAACTAATGAAAAACTGTTTTTT. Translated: CPISESDGSAATNEKLFF.

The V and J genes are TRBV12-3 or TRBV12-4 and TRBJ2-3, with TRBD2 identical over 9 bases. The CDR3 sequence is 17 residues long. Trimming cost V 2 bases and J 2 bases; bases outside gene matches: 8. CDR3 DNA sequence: TGTGCCAGCAGTTTATACGGGCGGGAGGGTATCACAGATACGCAGTATTTT. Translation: CASSLYGREGITDTQYF.

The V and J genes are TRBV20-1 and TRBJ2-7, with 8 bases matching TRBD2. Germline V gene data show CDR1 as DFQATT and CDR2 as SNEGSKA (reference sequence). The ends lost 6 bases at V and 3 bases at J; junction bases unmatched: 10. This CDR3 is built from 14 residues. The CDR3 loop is CSAPTGTSIYEQYF. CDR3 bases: TGCAGTGCACCCACCGGGACTAGTATCTACGAGCAGTACTTC.

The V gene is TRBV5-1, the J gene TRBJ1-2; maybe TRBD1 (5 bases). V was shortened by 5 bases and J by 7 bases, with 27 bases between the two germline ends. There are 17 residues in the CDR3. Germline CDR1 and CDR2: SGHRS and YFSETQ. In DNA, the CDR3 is TGCGCCAGCAGATTTGGATCAGGGAGGGACCCTCTCGCTGGCTACACCTTC. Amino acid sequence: CASRFGSGRDPLAGYTF. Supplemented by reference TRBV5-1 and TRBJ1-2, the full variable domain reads KAGVTQTPRYLIKTRGQQVTLSCSPISGHRSVSWYQQTPGQGLQFLFEYFSETQRNKGNFPGRFSGRQFSNSRSEMNVSTLELGDSALYLCASRFGSGRDPLAGYTFGSGTRLTVV.

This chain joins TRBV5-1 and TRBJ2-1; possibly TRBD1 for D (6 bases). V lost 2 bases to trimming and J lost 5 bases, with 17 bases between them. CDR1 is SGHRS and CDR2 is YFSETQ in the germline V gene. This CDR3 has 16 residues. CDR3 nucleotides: TGCGCCAGCAGCTTCTCCGGGACACGGGAAAACAATGAGCAGTTCTTC. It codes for CASSFSGTRENNEQFF.

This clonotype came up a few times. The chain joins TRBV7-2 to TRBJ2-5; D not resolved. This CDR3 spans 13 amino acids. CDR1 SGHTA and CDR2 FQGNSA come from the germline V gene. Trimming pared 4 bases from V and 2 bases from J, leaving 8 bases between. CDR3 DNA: TGTGCCAGCAGCTACCCCTTGCAAGAGACCCAGTACTTC. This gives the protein CASSYPLQETQYF.

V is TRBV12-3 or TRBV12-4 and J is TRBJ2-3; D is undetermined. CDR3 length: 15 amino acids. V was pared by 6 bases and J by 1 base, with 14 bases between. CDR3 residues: CASSRPRGRTDTQYF. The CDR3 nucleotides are TGTGCCAGCAGCCGCCCGAGAGGACGCACAGATACGCAGTATTTT.

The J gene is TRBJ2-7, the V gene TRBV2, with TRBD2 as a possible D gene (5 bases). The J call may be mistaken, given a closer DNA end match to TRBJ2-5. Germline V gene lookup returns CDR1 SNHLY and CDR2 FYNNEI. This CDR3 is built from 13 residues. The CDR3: CASRVRALETQYF. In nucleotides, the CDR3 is TGTGCCAGCAGAGTGAGGGCCCTGGAGACCCAGTACTTC.

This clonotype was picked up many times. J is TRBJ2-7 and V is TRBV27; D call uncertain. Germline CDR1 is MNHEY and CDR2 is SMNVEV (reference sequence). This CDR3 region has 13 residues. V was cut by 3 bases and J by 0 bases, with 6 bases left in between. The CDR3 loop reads CASSFTVSYEQYF. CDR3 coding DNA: TGTGCCAGCAGTTTTACAGTCTCCTACGAGCAGTACTTC.

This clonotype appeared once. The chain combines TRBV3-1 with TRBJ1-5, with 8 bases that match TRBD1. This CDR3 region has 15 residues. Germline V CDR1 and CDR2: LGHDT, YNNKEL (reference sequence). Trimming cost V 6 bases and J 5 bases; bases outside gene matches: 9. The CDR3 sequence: CASRTPGQADQPQHF. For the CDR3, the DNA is TGTGCCAGCAGAACTCCGGGACAGGCGGATCAGCCCCAGCATTTT.

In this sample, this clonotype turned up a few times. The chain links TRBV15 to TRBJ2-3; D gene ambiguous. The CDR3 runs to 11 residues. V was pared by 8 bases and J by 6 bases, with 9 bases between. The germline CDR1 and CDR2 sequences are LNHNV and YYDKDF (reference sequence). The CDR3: CATGEADTQYF. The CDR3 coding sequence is TGTGCCACCGGGGAAGCGGATACGCAGTATTTT.

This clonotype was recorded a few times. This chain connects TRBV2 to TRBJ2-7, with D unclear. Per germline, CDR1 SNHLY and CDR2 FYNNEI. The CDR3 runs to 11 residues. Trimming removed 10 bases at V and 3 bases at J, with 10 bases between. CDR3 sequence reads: CATRSYYEQYF. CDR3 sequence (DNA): TGTGCCACCAGGTCGTACTACGAGCAGTACTTC.

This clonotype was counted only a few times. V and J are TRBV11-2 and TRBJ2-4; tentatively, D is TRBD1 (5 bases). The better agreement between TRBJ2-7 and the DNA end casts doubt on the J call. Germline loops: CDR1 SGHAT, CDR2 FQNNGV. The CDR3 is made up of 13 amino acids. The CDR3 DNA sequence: TGTGCCAGCAGCTTCTCAGGGTTCTACGAGCAGTACTTC. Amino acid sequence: CASSFSGFYEQYF.

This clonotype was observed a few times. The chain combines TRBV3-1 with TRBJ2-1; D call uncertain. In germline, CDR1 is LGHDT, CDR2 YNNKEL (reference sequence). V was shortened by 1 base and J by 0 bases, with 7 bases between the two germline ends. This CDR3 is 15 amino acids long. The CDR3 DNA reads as TGTGCCAGCAGCCAAGGGGTGAGCTCCTACAATGAGCAGTTCTTC. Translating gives CASSQGVSSYNEQFF.

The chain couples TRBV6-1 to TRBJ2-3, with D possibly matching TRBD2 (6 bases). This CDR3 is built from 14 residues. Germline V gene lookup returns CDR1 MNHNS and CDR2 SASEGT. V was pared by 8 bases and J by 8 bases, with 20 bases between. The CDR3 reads CASSQRILGGTQYF. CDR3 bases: TGTGCCAGCTCGCAAAGGATCCTCGGGGGTACGCAGTATTTT.

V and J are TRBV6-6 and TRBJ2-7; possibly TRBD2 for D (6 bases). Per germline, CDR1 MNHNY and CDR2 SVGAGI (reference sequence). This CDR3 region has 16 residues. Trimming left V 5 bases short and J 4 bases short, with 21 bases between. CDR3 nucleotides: TGTGCCAGCAGTGGAGGGTGGGGGGAGCTAGGGTACGAGCAGTACTTC. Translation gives CASSGGWGELGYEQYF.

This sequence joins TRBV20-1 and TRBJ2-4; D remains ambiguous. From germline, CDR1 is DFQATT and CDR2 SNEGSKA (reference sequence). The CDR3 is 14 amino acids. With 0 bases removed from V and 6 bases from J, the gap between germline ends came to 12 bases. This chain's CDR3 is CSARDSARGNIQYF. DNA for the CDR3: TGCAGTGCTAGAGATTCGGCTAGAGGAAACATTCAGTACTTC.

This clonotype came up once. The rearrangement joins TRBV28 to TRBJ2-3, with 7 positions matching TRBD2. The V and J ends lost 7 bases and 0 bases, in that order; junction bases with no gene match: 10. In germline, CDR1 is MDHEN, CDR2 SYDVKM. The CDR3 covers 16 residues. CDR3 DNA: TGTGCCAGCACGAAGGTCGGGGACTATAGCACAGATACGCAGTATTTT. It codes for CASTKVGDYSTDTQYF.

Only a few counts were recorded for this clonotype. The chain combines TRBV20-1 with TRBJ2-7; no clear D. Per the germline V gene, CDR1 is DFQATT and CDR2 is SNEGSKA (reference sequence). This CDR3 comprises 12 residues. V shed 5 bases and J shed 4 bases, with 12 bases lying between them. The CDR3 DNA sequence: TGCAGTGCTCCCGCCTTTGGGTACGAGCAGTACTTC. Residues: CSAPAFGYEQYF.

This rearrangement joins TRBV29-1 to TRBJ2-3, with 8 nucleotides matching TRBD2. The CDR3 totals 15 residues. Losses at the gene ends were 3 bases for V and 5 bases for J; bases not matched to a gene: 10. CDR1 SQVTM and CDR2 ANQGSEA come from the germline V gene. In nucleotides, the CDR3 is TGCAGCGTTGAGGCCAGCGGGAGTTTAGTAGATACGCAGTATTTT. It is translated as CSVEASGSLVDTQYF.

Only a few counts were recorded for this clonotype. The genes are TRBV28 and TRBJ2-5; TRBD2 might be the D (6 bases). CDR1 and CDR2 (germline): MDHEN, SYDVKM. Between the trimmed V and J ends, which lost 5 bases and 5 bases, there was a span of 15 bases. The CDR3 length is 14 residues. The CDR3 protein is CASSVPGDWETQYF. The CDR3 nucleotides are TGTGCCAGCAGTGTACCGGGGGACTGGGAGACCCAGTACTTC.